These 15 T cell receptor beta chains were all obtained from the same sample, sequenced in a study of PD-L1 blockade in urothelial cancer. Assay: immunoSEQ multiplex PCR; the TCRdb copy retains only in-frame clones and omits some. The sample consists of about 56,000 clones, approximately 86% of them appearing once. The sequenced sample was PBMCs, obtained around atezolizumab (anti-PD-L1) treatment. The receptors stem from a man aged 50-60 years with urothelial cancer.

V usage is TRBV4-1 and J usage is TRBJ2-7, with TRBD2 identical over 8 bases. Germline loops: CDR1 MGHRA, CDR2 YSYEKL. This CDR3 contains 15 residues. The V gene end was trimmed by 5 bases and the J gene end by 3 bases; junction bases not matched to a gene: 9. This CDR3 is CASSTSGRGSYEQYF. The CDR3 nucleotides are TGCGCCAGCAGCACTAGCGGAAGAGGTAGCTACGAGCAGTACTTC.

This chain uses TRBV6-5 with TRBJ1-1; D is perhaps TRBD1 (5 bases). Between the trimmed V and J ends, which lost 0 bases and 1 base, there was a span of 12 bases. CDR1 MNHEY and CDR2 SVGAGI come from the germline V gene. CDR3 size: 16 residues. CDR3 region: CASSYSPGRENTEAFF. CDR3 DNA: TGTGCCAGCAGTTACTCCCCGGGCAGGGAGAACACTGAAGCTTTCTTT.

V is TRBV28 and J is TRBJ2-5, with TRBD2 matching 9 bases. The CDR3 covers 19 residues. Per germline, CDR1 MDHEN and CDR2 SYDVKM. With 1 base clipped from V and 2 bases from J, the junction kept 14 bases outside the gene matches. DNA for the CDR3: TGTGCCAGCAGTTTATACTCTTATCGAGCGGGGGGCGGGCAAGAGACCCAGTACTTC. This encodes CASSLYSYRAGGGQETQYF.

The gene calls are TRBV28 and TRBJ2-7; tentatively, D is TRBD2 (5 bases). CDR3 length: 14 amino acids. Germline V gene data show CDR1 as MDHEN and CDR2 as SYDVKM. Trimming took off 7 bases at V and 3 bases at J, with 16 bases between the two ends. The CDR3 region has the DNA TGTGCCAGCACAACCGGAGTAGCGAACTACGAGCAGTACTTC. Its protein is CASTTGVANYEQYF.

The chain joins TRBV6-4 to TRBJ2-1, with TRBD2 as a possible D gene (5 bases). Germline V gene sequence: CDR1 MRHNA, CDR2 SNTAGT. This CDR3 comprises 15 residues. With 6 bases removed from V and 5 bases from J, the gap between germline ends came to 17 bases. Here the CDR3 reads CASSPEAGSNNEQFF. The CDR3 DNA is TGTGCCAGCAGCCCGGAGGCAGGATCCAACAATGAGCAGTTCTTC.

This clone came up a few times. V is TRBV6-1 and J is TRBJ2-1; D not resolved. The CDR3 is made up of 13 amino acids. The ends were cut back, 3 bases at V and 6 bases at J, with 9 bases in the middle. Germline assignment: CDR1 MNHNS and CDR2 SASEGT. The CDR3 region has the DNA TGTGCCAGCAGTGAGTTACAGTTCAATGAGCAGTTCTTC. This encodes CASSELQFNEQFF.

This clone has only one observation. This chain links TRBV9 with TRBJ2-2; maybe TRBD2 (6 bases). Per the germline V gene, CDR1 is SGDLS and CDR2 is YYNGEE. Trimming removed 1 base at V and 4 bases at J, with 11 bases between. The CDR3 sequence is 15 residues long. The CDR3 DNA sequence: TGTGCCAGCAGCGTAACCGGGACTCTCACCGGGGAGCTGTTTTTT. This sequence encodes CASSVTGTLTGELFF.

V usage is TRBV7-3 and J usage is TRBJ2-1; 10 positions agree with TRBD1. CDR1 and CDR2 from the germline V gene are SGHTA and FQGTGA. The V segment lost 5 bases and the J segment 7 bases; nucleotides outside the gene matches: 5. This CDR3 region has 14 residues. The CDR3: CASSPGQGGNEQFF. The CDR3 region has the DNA TGTGCCAGCAGCCCTGGACAGGGGGGGAATGAGCAGTTCTTC.

The V and J genes are TRBV28 and TRBJ1-6; 7 bases line up with TRBD1. In germline, CDR1 is MDHEN, CDR2 SYDVKM. This CDR3 contains 15 residues. J gave up 6 bases and V 5 bases, and 7 bases lay outside the gene matches. CDR3 bases: TGTGCCAGCAGTCCTGGCGACAGGGCTAATTCACCCCTCCACTTT. It encodes CASSPGDRANSPLHF.

The chain has TRBV5-1 and TRBJ2-3; TRBD1 matches at 7 bases. CDR3 length: 12 amino acids. V lost 7 bases, J lost 3 bases, and 2 bases stayed unmatched. Germline values: CDR1 SGHRS, CDR2 YFSETQ. The CDR3 coding sequence is TGCGCCAGCCTGGGACAGACAGATACGCAGTATTTT. This codes for CASLGQTDTQYF. Based on the CDR3 plus reference TRBV5-1 and TRBJ2-3, the full variable domain is KAGVTQTPRYLIKTRGQQVTLSCSPISGHRSVSWYQQTPGQGLQFLFEYFSETQRNKGNFPGRFSGRQFSNSRSEMNVSTLELGDSALYLCASLGQTDTQYFGPGTRLTVL.

The rearrangement joins TRBV4-2 to TRBJ1-2; possibly TRBD1 for D (5 bases). Trimming stripped 3 bases from V and 4 bases from J, with 21 bases between. This CDR3 has 17 residues. Germline V gene lookup returns CDR1 LGHNA and CDR2 YNFKEQ. For the CDR3, the DNA is TGTGCCAGCAGCCAGGATGGAACTGGACGGGACTCCTATGGCTACACCTTC. Its translation: CASSQDGTGRDSYGYTF.

The chain uses TRBV7-2 and TRBJ1-1; maybe TRBD1 (5 bases). The germline CDR1 and CDR2 sequences are SGHTA and FQGNSA. The ends were cut back, 1 base at V and 4 bases at J, with 10 bases in the middle. This CDR3 has 14 residues. The CDR3 nucleotides read TGTGCCAGCAGCTTAGTGGGAGGGGCCACTGAAGCTTTCTTT. Translating gives CASSLVGGATEAFF.

The V and J genes are TRBV10-3 and TRBJ1-2; 10 bases fit TRBD1. CDR1 and CDR2 (germline): ENHRY, SYGVKD. There are 16 residues in the CDR3. The V segment lost 10 bases and the J segment 5 bases; nucleotides outside the gene matches: 16. CDR3 coding DNA: TGTGCCACGTCCGGGACAGGGGTGAAATATGAATATGGCTACACCTTC. Translating it yields CATSGTGVKYEYGYTF.

The chain employs TRBV7-3 and TRBJ2-1; TRBD2 matches 15 bases. From germline, CDR1 is SGHTA and CDR2 FQGTGA. The CDR3 totals 18 residues. With V trimmed by 2 bases and J by 5 bases, 7 bases remained unmatched. Written as DNA, the CDR3 is TGTGCCAGCAGCTTAGTGGGACTAGCGGGAGGCGCCCACAATGAGCAGTTCTTC. It is translated as CASSLVGLAGGAHNEQFF.

The rearrangement links TRBV28 to TRBJ2-1; D perhaps matches TRBD2 (5 bases). Germline loops: CDR1 MDHEN, CDR2 SYDVKM. The length of the CDR3 is 20 residues. The V and J ends lost 1 base and 0 bases respectively, with 22 bases between them. Here the CDR3 reads CASSLFEFGTERSSYNEQFF. The CDR3 DNA reads TGTGCCAGCAGTTTATTCGAGTTCGGTACGGAGCGGAGCTCCTACAATGAGCAGTTCTTC.